The 22 T cell receptor beta chains below come from one sample, sequenced in a study of identical twins. Via MiXCR, TCRdb re-called the 5' RACE reads, giving one row per CDR3 protein. This table has approximately 300,000 distinct CDR3 sequences, roughly 9.8% appearing once. This sample was shared with a second study, whose subject was yellow fever vaccine responses in identical twins.

The sample was CD8+ T cells sorted from blood. These receptors were taken from a woman in her late teens or twenties in good health.

This clonotype was observed a handful of times. The chain joins TRBV2 to TRBJ2-2; no reliable D call. The CDR3 extends over 17 amino acids. From germline, CDR1 is SNHLY and CDR2 FYNNEI. V lost 3 bases and J 1 base, leaving 15 bases between the germline ends. The CDR3 loop reads CASSDTAEFRNTGELFF. The CDR3 DNA follows: TGTGCCAGCAGTGATACTGCGGAGTTTCGGAACACCGGGGAGCTGTTTTTT.

This clonotype was observed at least ten times. The chain recombines TRBV7-9 with TRBJ2-2; no firm D call. The CDR3 loop spans 12 amino acids. The germline V gene has CDR1 SEHNR and CDR2 FQNEAQ (reference sequence). The V and J ends lost 2 bases and 6 bases respectively, with 4 bases between them. The CDR3 sequence: CASSLSAGELFF. As DNA, the CDR3 is TGTGCCAGCAGCTTATCCGCCGGGGAGCTGTTTTTT.

This chain connects TRBV3-1 to TRBJ2-7; 8 bases fit TRBD2. The V gene end was trimmed by 0 bases and the J gene end by 0 bases; junction bases not matched to a gene: 4. The CDR3 has 16 residues. Looked up from germline, CDR1 is LGHDT and CDR2 is YNNKEL (reference sequence). The CDR3 DNA follows: TGTGCCAGCAGCCAAGAGATAGCGGGGCTCTCCTACGAGCAGTACTTC. This codes for CASSQEIAGLSYEQYF.

The genes are TRBV27 and TRBJ2-7; no clear D gene. CDR3 length: 14 amino acids. Trimming removed 5 bases at V and 2 bases at J, with 13 bases between. CDR1 MNHEY and CDR2 SMNVEV come from the germline V gene (reference sequence). The CDR3 region has the DNA TGTGCCAGCAGTAGTCCTACCTCCCCCTACGAGCAGTACTTC. Translation: CASSSPTSPYEQYF.

This clonotype was picked up many times. The chain links TRBV7-9 to TRBJ2-7; no clear D gene. V lost 8 bases to trimming and J lost 3 bases, with 8 bases between them. Germline CDR1 reads SEHNR; CDR2 reads FQNEAQ (reference sequence). The CDR3 is 11 amino acids. The CDR3 bases are TGTGCCAGCTTTACAGACTACGAGCAGTACTTC. Residues: CASFTDYEQYF.

This clonotype was observed a few times. The gene calls are TRBV20-1 and TRBJ1-1; 9 bases agree with TRBD1. The V gene end was trimmed by 5 bases and the J gene end by 0 bases; junction bases not matched to a gene: 4. The CDR3 spans 14 residues. CDR1 DFQATT and CDR2 SNEGSKA come from the germline V gene (reference sequence). The CDR3 bases are TGCAGTGCTGAGCGGGACAGGGTGAACACTGAAGCTTTCTTT. Translation gives CSAERDRVNTEAFF.

The sample holds a few counts of this clonotype. The DNA for the CDR3 is TGTGCCAGCGGGGGTTTGCGAGCGGAAAGCTACGAGCAGTACTTC. It translates to CASGGLRAESYEQYF. J is TRBJ2-7 and V is TRBV7-9; D possibly uses TRBD1 or TRBD2 (5 bases each). The V gene lost 8 bases and the J gene lost 3 bases, with 20 bases spanning the gap. The CDR3 runs to 15 residues. Germline V gene lookup returns CDR1 SEHNR and CDR2 FQNEAQ (reference sequence).

A few counts support this clonotype. The rearrangement joins TRBV4-3 to TRBJ2-5; D is uncertain. CDR3 length: 13 residues. CDR1 and CDR2 from the germline V gene are LGHNA and YSLEER. V was trimmed by 0 bases and J by 5 bases, leaving 7 bases between them. CDR3 residues: CASSQDLRETQYF. The CDR3 DNA is TGCGCCAGCAGCCAAGATCTCAGGGAGACCCAGTACTTC.

This clonotype was counted only a few times. The rearrangement uses TRBV6-2 or TRBV6-3 and TRBJ2-1; 9 bases are shared with TRBD1. V dropped 2 bases and J dropped 4; count of bases not matched to a gene: 9. The V gene's germline CDR1 is MNHEY and CDR2 SVGEGT. The CDR3 loop spans 17 amino acids. As DNA, the CDR3 is TGTGCCAGCAGTTACCCCTTGCACAGGGGGCAATACAATGAGCAGTTCTTC. Protein sequence: CASSYPLHRGQYNEQFF.

V gene TRBV12-3 or TRBV12-4 combines with J gene TRBJ2-1, with TRBD1 matching over 8 bases. CDR3 length: 14 amino acids. V was clipped by 7 bases and J by 0 bases; unmatched bases: 2. The CDR3 reads CASTTGGSYNEQFF. Here the CDR3 DNA reads TGTGCCAGCACCACAGGGGGCTCCTACAATGAGCAGTTCTTC.

A few counts support this clonotype. The rearrangement joins TRBV20-1 to TRBJ2-7; 9 bases are a match to TRBD2. Per the germline V gene, CDR1 is DFQATT and CDR2 is SNEGSKA (reference sequence). V lost 2 bases, J lost 2 bases, and 16 bases stayed unmatched. This CDR3 has 18 residues. CDR3 in amino acids: CSARQAVTSGSRAYEQYF. The CDR3, as DNA: TGCAGTGCTAGACAGGCCGTGACTAGCGGTTCCCGAGCCTACGAGCAGTACTTC.

At least ten counts were recorded for this clonotype. The chain has TRBV29-1 and TRBJ2-5, with D perhaps given as TRBD1 or TRBD2 (5 bases each). Trimming removed 6 bases from V and 5 bases from J, with 22 bases in between. Germline values: CDR1 SQVTM, CDR2 ANQGSEA. This CDR3 spans 15 amino acids. As DNA, the CDR3 is TGCAGCGTCCTTGTCCCCTCCGGGGCGGAGGAGACCCAGTACTTC. Its translation: CSVLVPSGAEETQYF.

Many counts were recorded for this clonotype. The chain links TRBV29-1 to TRBJ1-2; D gene uncertain. This CDR3 is 12 amino acids long. V dropped 6 bases and J dropped 2 bases, with 10 bases sitting between them. The germline gives CDR1 SQVTM, CDR2 ANQGSEA. This chain's CDR3 is CSVSDTNYGYTF. CDR3 in DNA: TGCAGCGTGAGTGATACAAACTATGGCTACACCTTC.

This clonotype was recorded many times. The V gene is TRBV12-3 or TRBV12-4, the J gene TRBJ2-1, with D uncertain. Trimming removed 7 bases from V and 10 bases from J, with 11 bases in between. The CDR3 is 11 residues long. DNA of the CDR3: TGTGCCAGCACCCTAGGTGACGAGCAGTTCTTC. Amino acids: CASTLGDEQFF.

This chain connects TRBV7-8 to TRBJ2-2; tentatively, D is TRBD2 (6 bases). CDR3 length: 16 residues. CDR1 is SGHVS and CDR2 is FQNEAQ in the germline V gene. Trimming took off 4 bases at V and 7 bases at J, with 19 bases between the two ends. Here the CDR3 DNA reads TGTGCCAGCAGCTCACCCAGGGAGGAGGTCCACGGGGAGCTGTTTTTT. Translating gives CASSSPREEVHGELFF.

This clonotype was observed a few times. The V and J genes are TRBV9 and TRBJ2-3; D remains unclear. CDR3 length: 15 amino acids. V was shortened by 0 bases and J by 1 base, with 9 bases between the two germline ends. Germline CDR1 SGDLS, CDR2 YYNGEE. CDR3: CASSVGPLGTDTQYF. CDR3 bases: TGTGCCAGCAGCGTAGGTCCCCTGGGCACAGATACGCAGTATTTT.

This clonotype was seen many times. The chain carries TRBV15 and TRBJ2-1, with D perhaps TRBD1 or TRBD2 (5 bases each). Germline V gene data show CDR1 as LNHNV and CDR2 as YYDKDF (reference sequence). This CDR3 is 17 amino acids long. Trimming removed 1 base from V and 8 bases from J, with 21 bases in between. The CDR3 loop is CATSRGDRPTRLDEQFF. The CDR3 nucleotides are TGTGCCACCAGCAGAGGGGACCGACCGACGCGCCTCGATGAGCAGTTCTTC.

This clonotype was counted many times. The rearrangement links TRBV27 to TRBJ1-1; 8 positions agree with TRBD1. The CDR3 covers 13 residues. Germline CDR1 and CDR2: MNHEY and SMNVEV (reference sequence). The trim removed 5 bases at V and 6 bases at J, leaving 5 bases unmatched. The CDR3 sequence is CASSITGGAEAFF. The CDR3, as DNA: TGTGCCAGCAGTATCACAGGGGGAGCTGAAGCTTTCTTT.

This clonotype was recorded at least ten times. This chain uses TRBV5-5 with TRBJ2-1; 8 nucleotides line up with TRBD1. The trim removed 3 bases at V and 6 bases at J, leaving 5 bases unmatched. Germline values: CDR1 SGHKS, CDR2 YYEKEE (reference sequence). CDR3 length: 14 amino acids. Written as DNA, the CDR3 is TGTGCCAGCAGCTCTTTACAGGGGGGCAATGAGCAGTTCTTC. Its protein is CASSSLQGGNEQFF.

This rearrangement joins TRBV10-3 to TRBJ2-1, with 14 bases identical to TRBD2. Germline V gene data show CDR1 as ENHRY and CDR2 as SYGVKD. With V trimmed by 0 bases and J by 3 bases, 4 bases remained unmatched. The CDR3 covers 18 residues. The DNA of the CDR3 is TGTGCCATCAGTGAGTCGACTAGCGGGAGGGGAAACTACAATGAGCAGTTCTTC. As protein: CAISESTSGRGNYNEQFF.

The table lists this clonotype with many counts. The genes are TRBV29-1 and TRBJ2-1; D not certain. V dropped 4 bases and J dropped 3 bases, with 10 bases sitting between them. The CDR3 contains 13 residues. Germline V gene sequence: CDR1 SQVTM, CDR2 ANQGSEA. CDR3 protein: CSVGAINYNEQFF. The CDR3, as DNA: TGCAGCGTTGGAGCAATCAACTACAATGAGCAGTTCTTC.

A few counts support this clonotype. This chain uses TRBV27 with TRBJ1-2; the match to TRBD1 covers 9 bases. The CDR3 extends over 16 amino acids. The V segment lost 3 bases and the J segment 7 bases; nucleotides outside the gene matches: 12. Germline CDR1 MNHEY, CDR2 SMNVEV (reference sequence). The CDR3 bases are TGTGCCAGCAGTTTGAGCTGGGACAGGGAAGGGTTTGGCTACACCTTC. Protein product: CASSLSWDREGFGYTF.